One sample yielded the 32 T cell receptor beta chains listed below, sequenced in a study of response to subunit inactivated influenza vaccine. Using its own MiXCR run on the RT-PCR reads, TCRdb lists one record per CDR3 protein. The sample gives roughly 290,000 distinct CDR3 sequences, roughly a fifth of which show up once; roughly a tenth is in the top ten. This specimen consisted of PBMCs from blood, obtained less than 22 months after vaccination. The source of these receptors is a man aged 50 to 69 who received an inactivated influenza vaccine.

The rearrangement links TRBV20-1 to TRBJ2-3; possible D gene TRBD2, 5 bases. CDR1 is DFQATT and CDR2 is SNEGSKA in the germline V gene (reference sequence). The CDR3 runs 14 residues. The V end was cut by 2 bases, the J end by 2 bases, with 11 bases between. The CDR3 region is CSARMGAVTDTQYF. Written as DNA, the CDR3 is TGCAGTGCTAGAATGGGAGCGGTCACAGATACGCAGTATTTT.

CDR3 in DNA: TGTGCCAGCAGCCAGGGGTGGGCCAAAAACATTCAGTACTTC. It specifies CASSQGWAKNIQYF. The chain recombines TRBV7-2 with TRBJ2-4; D may be TRBD1 (6 bases). Germline CDR1 and CDR2: SGHTA and FQGNSA. The length of the CDR3 is 14 residues. Trimming pared 5 bases from V and 1 base from J, leaving 9 bases between.

The chain carries TRBV6-5 and TRBJ1-2; 10 nucleotides match TRBD1. The V gene's germline CDR1 is MNHEY and CDR2 SVGAGI. The CDR3 extends over 12 amino acids. After removal of 4 bases from V and 7 bases from J, the junction contained 0 bases not matched to a gene. The CDR3 DNA follows: TGTGCCAGCAGTTGGGACAGGGGTGGCTACACCTTC. It yields the protein CASSWDRGGYTF.

This sequence joins TRBV12-3 or TRBV12-4 and TRBJ2-7; TRBD1 matches 9 bases. With V trimmed by 5 bases and J by 2 bases, 10 bases remained unmatched. The CDR3 consists of 16 residues. The CDR3 sequence is CASSTTGGANPYEQYF. The CDR3, as DNA: TGTGCCAGCAGTACAACAGGGGGCGCAAACCCCTACGAGCAGTACTTC.

The genes are TRBV11-2 and TRBJ2-3, with D possibly being TRBD1 or TRBD2 (6 bases each). This CDR3 comprises 18 residues. Trimming shortened V by 5 bases and J by 0 bases, and 21 bases separated the two germline ends. Germline V gene data show CDR1 as SGHAT and CDR2 as FQNNGV. This CDR3 reads CASSPAWGAELSTDTQYF. CDR3 DNA sequence: TGTGCCAGCAGCCCGGCGTGGGGGGCCGAACTTAGCACAGATACGCAGTATTTT.

This clonotype was counted only a few times. V is TRBV7-2 and J is TRBJ1-3; no reliable D call. In germline, CDR1 is SGHTA, CDR2 FQGNSA. V was clipped by 5 bases and J by 2 bases, with 10 bases between them. The CDR3 length is 14 residues. The DNA of the CDR3 is TGTGCCAGCAGCCGTGCCGGAACTGGAAACACCATATATTTT. Translation gives CASSRAGTGNTIYF.

This clonotype was counted a single time. The chain recombines TRBV18 with TRBJ2-7; D not resolved. The CDR3 has 14 amino acids. Germline CDR1 and CDR2: KGHSH and LQKENI. Trimming cost V 2 bases and J 1 base, with 9 bases left between them. The CDR3 sequence is CASSPGPPSYEQYF. CDR3 in DNA: TGTGCCAGCTCACCAGGGCCCCCTTCCTACGAGCAGTACTTC.

This clonotype has a handful of counts. The chain carries TRBV7-8 and TRBJ2-2, with D maybe TRBD1 (5 bases). Germline CDR1 reads SGHVS; CDR2 reads FQNEAQ. This CDR3 contains 15 residues. Trimming took off 4 bases at V and 1 base at J, with 10 bases between the two ends. The CDR3 nucleotides read TGTGCCAGCAGCTCATTCAGGGAGAACACCGGGGAGCTGTTTTTT. Its protein product is CASSSFRENTGELFF.

CDR3 in amino acids: CASNYRGLGAEAFF. CDR3 in DNA: TGTGCCAGCAACTACAGGGGGCTTGGCGCTGAAGCTTTCTTT. The rearrangement links TRBV12-3 or TRBV12-4 to TRBJ1-1; 9 bases map to TRBD1. The CDR3 totals 14 residues. Losses at the gene ends were 7 bases for V and 6 bases for J; bases not matched to a gene: 9.

V and J are TRBV29-1 and TRBJ2-3; 10 bases are a match to TRBD2. CDR1 is SQVTM and CDR2 is ANQGSEA in the germline V gene. The ends lost 4 bases at V and 2 bases at J; junction bases unmatched: 15. The CDR3 consists of 18 residues. CDR3 nucleotides: TGCAGCGTTGTCCTCTTTAGCGGGAGGCCCTCGCTCACAGATACGCAGTATTTT. This codes for CSVVLFSGRPSLTDTQYF.

The chain carries TRBV19 and TRBJ1-1, with D hard to call. V was pared by 9 bases and J by 2 bases, with 7 bases between. The CDR3 loop spans 11 amino acids. Germline loops: CDR1 LNHDA, CDR2 SQIVND (reference sequence). The CDR3 DNA sequence: TGTGCCAGGACGATTAACACTGAAGCTTTCTTT. It codes for CARTINTEAFF.

The V gene is TRBV5-1, the J gene TRBJ1-6, with 7 bases fitting TRBD1. Germline V lookup: CDR1 SGHRS, CDR2 YFSETQ. This CDR3 region has 13 residues. V was pared by 4 bases and J by 8 bases, with 3 bases of the junction left unmatched. CDR3 amino acids: CASSPDRDSPLHF. The CDR3 coding sequence is TGCGCCAGCAGCCCAGACAGGGATTCACCCCTCCACTTT. Based on the CDR3 plus reference TRBV5-1 and TRBJ1-6, the full variable domain is KAGVTQTPRYLIKTRGQQVTLSCSPISGHRSVSWYQQTPGQGLQFLFEYFSETQRNKGNFPGRFSGRQFSNSRSEMNVSTLELGDSALYLCASSPDRDSPLHFGNGTRLTVT.

This clonotype showed up just a few times. The chain employs TRBV5-1 and TRBJ1-4; D may be TRBD1 (5 bases). Trimming left V 4 bases short and J 4 bases short, with 11 bases between. This CDR3 region has 14 residues. Germline V CDR1 and CDR2: SGHRS, YFSETQ. CDR3 DNA sequence: TGCGCCAGCAGCGTTGGACACGGTAATGAAAAACTGTTTTTT. Amino acid sequence: CASSVGHGNEKLFF.

Ten or more counts support this clonotype. The chain links TRBV23-1 to TRBJ1-3, with 9 nucleotides matching TRBD1. TRBV23-1 belongs to the ORF category, with a function that is uncertain. The CDR3 contains 16 residues. V shed 4 bases, J shed 1 base, and the junction held 5 bases outside the gene matches. CDR3 protein: CASSRRDRDSGNTIYF. The CDR3 DNA reads TGCGCCAGCAGTCGCCGGGACAGGGATTCTGGAAACACCATATATTTT.

This clonotype was seen only a few times. The gene calls are TRBV15 and TRBJ1-1; D uncertain. CDR1 is LNHNV and CDR2 is YYDKDF in the germline V gene (reference sequence). With 4 bases removed from V and 1 base from J, the gap between germline ends came to 10 bases. The CDR3 covers 14 residues. In DNA, the CDR3 is TGTGCCACCAGCATCAGGCAGAAGAACACTGAAGCTTTCTTT. Protein product: CATSIRQKNTEAFF.

The chain carries TRBV6-2 or TRBV6-3 and TRBJ2-3, with D possibly being TRBD2 (5 bases). Per germline, CDR1 MNHEY and CDR2 SVGEGT. This CDR3 has 12 residues. Trimming removed 7 bases at V and 7 bases at J, with 12 bases between. CDR3 sequence (DNA): TGTGCCAGCAACGAGGGTTCGCATACGCAGTATTTT. It encodes CASNEGSHTQYF.

The rearrangement uses TRBV11-1 and TRBJ2-1; TRBD2 agrees at 10 bases. From germline, CDR1 is SGHAT and CDR2 FQDESV (reference sequence). The J segment lost 7 bases and the V segment lost 4 bases, leaving 13 bases of the junction unmatched. The CDR3 is 17 residues long. For the CDR3, the DNA is TGTGCCAGCAGCTCTTCAGGGGCTAGCGGGAGTCGAAATGAGCAGTTCTTC. As protein: CASSSSGASGSRNEQFF. The complete variable domain, with remaining parts taken from reference TRBV11-1 and TRBJ2-1, reads EAEVAQSPRYKITEKSQAVAFWCDPISGHATLYWYRQILGQGPELLVQFQDESVVDDSQLPKDRFSAERLKGVDSTLKIQPAELGDSAMYLCASSSSGASGSRNEQFFGPGTRLTVL.

This clonotype was seen at least ten times. The chain carries TRBV12-3 or TRBV12-4 and TRBJ1-2; 8 positions agree with TRBD1. The CDR3 is 13 amino acids. With V trimmed by 6 bases and J by 8 bases, 8 bases remained unmatched. The CDR3 protein is CASSPGQGTGYTF. The CDR3 region has the DNA TGTGCCAGCAGCCCTGGACAGGGCACAGGCTACACCTTC.

V usage is TRBV4-3 and J usage is TRBJ2-5, with D possibly TRBD2 on 6 matching bases. Germline V gene lookup returns CDR1 LGHNA and CDR2 YSLEER. This CDR3 region has 14 residues. V lost 8 bases to trimming and J lost 0 bases, with 13 bases between them. CDR3 sequence (DNA): TGCGCCAGCTCCCATGGCGGGGACCAAGAGACCCAGTACTTC. Protein product: CASSHGGDQETQYF.

This clonotype was seen more than once but under ten times. V is TRBV3-1 and J is TRBJ2-3; D remains ambiguous. V gave up 3 bases and J gave up 0 bases, with 13 bases separating them. This CDR3 is 16 amino acids long. Germline lookup yields CDR1 LGHDT and CDR2 YNNKEL (reference sequence). The CDR3 sequence: CASSHQRSPSTDTQYF. For the CDR3, the DNA is TGTGCCAGCAGCCATCAGCGAAGCCCTAGCACAGATACGCAGTATTTT.

This clonotype came up a few times. This chain joins TRBV12-3 or TRBV12-4 and TRBJ1-5; D remains unclear. V was trimmed by 2 bases and J by 11 bases, leaving 10 bases between them. This CDR3 contains 12 residues. CDR3 in amino acids: CASSLNPEAQHF. The CDR3 DNA sequence: TGTGCCAGCAGTTTAAACCCAGAGGCCCAGCATTTT.

This rearrangement joins TRBV5-5 to TRBJ2-2, with 13 nucleotides matching TRBD2. Per the germline V gene, CDR1 is SGHKS and CDR2 is YYEKEE (reference sequence). V dropped 4 bases and J dropped 4; count of bases not matched to a gene: 4. The CDR3 consists of 16 residues. CDR3 nucleotides: TGTGCCAGCAGCCTCCGGACTAGCGGGAGCACCGGGGAGCTGTTTTTT. This translates into CASSLRTSGSTGELFF.

V is TRBV5-5 and J is TRBJ2-3, with D perhaps matching TRBD2 (6 bases). The V end was cut by 4 bases, the J end by 1 base, with 10 bases between. Per the germline V gene, CDR1 is SGHKS and CDR2 is YYEKEE (reference sequence). This CDR3 contains 14 residues. The CDR3 region has the DNA TGTGCCAGCAGCACCCCGGGGGGCACAGATACGCAGTATTTT. Its translation is CASSTPGGTDTQYF.

This clonotype came up a few times. The chain employs TRBV11-1 and TRBJ2-7; 8 positions match TRBD2. Per germline, CDR1 SGHAT and CDR2 FQDESV (reference sequence). The J segment lost 6 bases and the V segment lost 3 bases, leaving 10 bases of the junction unmatched. The CDR3 has 15 amino acids. Written as DNA, the CDR3 is TGTGCCAGCAGCTTTGGAAGCGGGAGTATTCTCGAGCAGTACTTC. This encodes CASSFGSGSILEQYF.

This clonotype showed up many times. The V call is TRBV6-1, the J call TRBJ2-2, with D possibly matching TRBD2 (5 bases). CDR1 is MNHNS, CDR2 SASEGT, per germline. Between the trimmed V and J ends, which lost 5 bases and 4 bases, there was a span of 14 bases. CDR3 size: 15 residues. The DNA of the CDR3 is TGTGCCAGCAGTCCGTTATCGGGGATCACCGGGGAGCTGTTTTTT. Encoded protein: CASSPLSGITGELFF.

This clonotype was counted between two and nine times. The rearrangement joins TRBV29-1 to TRBJ2-1; the match to TRBD2 covers 10 bases. The CDR3 contains 16 residues. The germline CDR1 and CDR2 sequences are SQVTM and ANQGSEA. J gave up 5 bases and V 4 bases, and 11 bases lay outside the gene matches. CDR3 in DNA: TGCAGCGTTGGGACTAGCGGTCGGAGGTGGGACAATGAGCAGTTCTTC. This gives the protein CSVGTSGRRWDNEQFF.

This clonotype was recorded a few times. This chain connects TRBV12-3 or TRBV12-4 to TRBJ1-5; D is undetermined. Trimming took 6 bases from V and 3 from J, leaving 18 bases between them. The length of the CDR3 is 16 residues. The CDR3 loop reads CASSPSIGRDNQPQHF. The CDR3 nucleotides read TGTGCCAGCAGCCCGAGTATCGGGCGGGACAATCAGCCCCAGCATTTT.

In the case of this clonotype: The junction does not match germline at one end; this may be a read error. In DNA form, the CDR3 reads TGCGCCAACAGCTTGATGGCCAGGGGCCAACAAGAGACCCAGTACTTC. This codes for CANSLMARGQQETQYF. This chain uses TRBV5-1 with TRBJ2-5; tentatively, D is TRBD1 (6 bases). The CDR3 sequence is 16 residues long. Germline V gives CDR1 SGHRS, CDR2 YFSETQ. Variable domain in full (rest from reference TRBV5-1 and TRBJ2-5): KAGVTQTPRYLIKTRGQQVTLSCSPISGHRSVSWYQQTPGQGLQFLFEYFSETQRNKGNFPGRFSGRQFSNSRSEMNVSTLELGDSALYLCANSLMARGQQETQYFGPGTRLLVL.

The chain has TRBV12-3 or TRBV12-4 and TRBJ1-2, with D unclear. Trimming left V 3 bases short and J 3 bases short, with 8 bases between. This CDR3 has 13 amino acids. The CDR3 sequence: CASSFRVDYGYTF. CDR3 in DNA: TGTGCCAGCAGTTTTCGGGTGGACTATGGCTACACCTTC.

The chain joins TRBV28 to TRBJ1-5; a possible D gene is TRBD1 (5 bases). Germline-derived CDR1 and CDR2 are MDHEN and SYDVKM. Between the trimmed V and J ends, which lost 2 bases and 0 bases, there was a span of 11 bases. This CDR3 has 16 residues. For the CDR3, the DNA is TGTGCCAGCAGTTTAGGGGCATATTATAGCAATCAGCCCCAGCATTTT. Translation: CASSLGAYYSNQPQHF.

This clonotype appeared once. V and J are TRBV20-1 and TRBJ2-3; D uncertain. The CDR3 runs 12 residues. V shed 6 bases and J shed 2 bases, with 9 bases lying between them. The germline CDR1 and CDR2 sequences are DFQATT and SNEGSKA (reference sequence). This CDR3 reads CSAGLDTDTQYF. CDR3 nucleotides: TGCAGTGCAGGCCTAGACACAGATACGCAGTATTTT.

The V call is TRBV20-1, the J call TRBJ1-5; 10 bases align to TRBD1. Trimming took 5 bases from V and 0 from J; bases not matched to a gene: 13. The CDR3 is 18 amino acids. Germline CDR1 and CDR2: DFQATT and SNEGSKA (reference sequence). The CDR3 DNA reads as TGCAGTGCTCGTACGAAGACAGGGGGCTTCATTAGCAATCAGCCCCAGCATTTT. The encoded protein is CSARTKTGGFISNQPQHF.